This entry lists 29 T cell receptor beta chains sequenced from one sample in a study of shared clonotypes between healthy human individuals. Libraries were prepared by immunoSEQ multiplex PCR; TCRdb keeps only in-frame clonotypes and omits some of them. The data hold almost 700,000 clones, with about 91% observed a single time. Positively selected for CCR7, the CD45RO-negative cells used as naive CD8 cells excluded terminally differentiated effector memory CD45RA+ cells. Sequences were obtained from naive CD8+ T cells sorted from blood. The receptor set was obtained from a man younger than 45 in good health.

This clone appeared once. The chain uses TRBV28 and TRBJ2-6; no clear D. From germline, CDR1 is MDHEN and CDR2 SYDVKM. Trimming stripped 6 bases from V and 1 base from J, with 10 bases between. This CDR3 is built from 15 residues. The CDR3 sequence is CASSQLRSGANVLTF. Written as DNA, the CDR3 is TGTGCCAGCAGCCAGCTGAGGTCTGGGGCCAACGTCCTGACTTTC.

The gene calls are TRBV25-1 and TRBJ2-3; D is uncertain. There are 15 residues in the CDR3. Trimming took 3 bases from V and 7 from J, leaving 17 bases between them. From germline, CDR1 is MGHDK and CDR2 SYGVNS. The CDR3 here is CASSDTLLTSNTQYF. The CDR3 DNA sequence: TGTGCCAGCAGTGATACCCTCCTTACCTCGAATACGCAGTATTTT.

This chain connects TRBV4-1 to TRBJ2-2; D not resolved. V shed 1 base and J shed 5 bases, with 14 bases lying between them. This CDR3 region has 16 residues. The V gene's germline CDR1 is MGHRA and CDR2 YSYEKL. DNA of the CDR3: TGCGCCAGCAGCCAAGGGGCTAGTGGGGTTACCGGGGAGCTGTTTTTT. Translation gives CASSQGASGVTGELFF.

The gene calls are TRBV19 and TRBJ1-1; the D gene is possibly TRBD1 (5 bases). From germline, CDR1 is LNHDA and CDR2 SQIVND (reference sequence). CDR3 size: 15 residues. V was pared by 3 bases and J by 0 bases, with 11 bases between. DNA of the CDR3: TGTGCCAGTAGTATGGTAGGCAGGGTGAACACTGAAGCTTTCTTT. Translated: CASSMVGRVNTEAFF.

This clone occurred a few times. This chain joins TRBV6-1 and TRBJ2-1, with 11 bases identical to TRBD2. This CDR3 has 15 residues. Per germline, CDR1 MNHNS and CDR2 SASEGT. V shed 3 bases, J shed 3 bases, and the junction held 1 base outside the gene matches. CDR3 sequence: CASSDLAGGYNEQFF. CDR3 bases: TGTGCCAGCAGTGACCTAGCGGGAGGCTACAATGAGCAGTTCTTC.

The chain couples TRBV6-4 to TRBJ2-3; 7 nucleotides agree with TRBD2. This CDR3 region has 14 residues. The germline gives CDR1 MRHNA, CDR2 SNTAGT. V gave up 2 bases and J gave up 3 bases; unmatched junction bases: 2. CDR3 amino acids: CASSDKRETDTQYF. The CDR3 nucleotides read TGTGCCAGCAGTGACAAGCGGGAAACAGATACGCAGTATTTT.

This clone came up once. The rearrangement links TRBV9 to TRBJ2-3; D ambiguous. The V gene lost 4 bases and the J gene lost 4 bases, with 7 bases spanning the gap. Germline CDR1 reads SGDLS; CDR2 reads YYNGEE. The CDR3 has 12 residues. CDR3 amino acids: CASSLSADTQYF. Here the CDR3 DNA reads TGTGCCAGCAGCCTATCCGCAGATACGCAGTATTTT.

This chain joins TRBV7-9 and TRBJ2-7; D is undetermined. The CDR3 runs to 14 residues. Looked up from germline, CDR1 is SEHNR and CDR2 is FQNEAQ (reference sequence). Trimming pared 5 bases from V and 1 base from J, leaving 12 bases between. CDR3 loop: CASSPLLGSYEQYF. CDR3 DNA sequence: TGTGCCAGCAGCCCTTTGCTAGGTTCCTACGAGCAGTACTTC.

V gene TRBV10-3 combines with J gene TRBJ1-4; D gene unclear. The length of the CDR3 is 14 residues. Germline V gene data show CDR1 as ENHRY and CDR2 as SYGVKD. Trimming stripped 2 bases from V and 2 bases from J, with 6 bases between. CDR3 residues: CAISEEGTNEKLFF. The CDR3, as DNA: TGTGCCATCAGTGAGGAAGGGACTAATGAAAAACTGTTTTTT.

This clone appeared a single time. The chain links TRBV10-3 to TRBJ2-3; TRBD2 agrees at 9 bases. Trimming at V came to 4 bases and at J to 4 bases, leaving 27 bases not matched to a gene. The CDR3 consists of 22 residues. Germline V gene data show CDR1 as ENHRY and CDR2 as SYGVKD. The CDR3 reads CAISVPQVQGSGSPSLPDTQYF. The CDR3 DNA reads TGTGCCATCAGTGTCCCCCAGGTACAGGGTAGCGGGAGCCCAAGCCTGCCAGATACGCAGTATTTT.

The rearrangement uses TRBV27 and TRBJ2-1; maybe TRBD1 (5 bases). CDR1 MNHEY and CDR2 SMNVEV come from the germline V gene (reference sequence). The CDR3 is 16 residues long. V lost 6 bases and J lost 4, with 19 bases in between. CDR3 coding DNA: TGTGCCAGCAGCCAAGGGGCCCTGTTTCTATACAATGAGCAGTTCTTC. Translated, it gives CASSQGALFLYNEQFF.

The chain combines TRBV28 with TRBJ2-5; D gene uncertain. The CDR3 is made up of 15 amino acids. Trimming pared 2 bases from V and 3 bases from J, leaving 13 bases between. CDR1 is MDHEN, CDR2 SYDVKM, per germline. The CDR3: CASSLVGRDEETQYF. CDR3 bases: TGTGCCAGCAGTTTAGTCGGGCGCGACGAAGAGACCCAGTACTTC.

The genes are TRBV9 and TRBJ2-3; TRBD2 might be the D (7 bases). The CDR3 loop spans 14 amino acids. V was shortened by 4 bases and J by 5 bases, with 14 bases between the two germline ends. The germline V gene has CDR1 SGDLS and CDR2 YYNGEE. The CDR3 nucleotides are TGTGCCAGCAGCCTTAGGGGGGGCAGAGATACGCAGTATTTT. Protein product: CASSLRGGRDTQYF.

The CDR3 nucleotides are TGCGCCAGCAGCTTGAGGTCAGCGGGAGCCCCCTACAATGAGCAGTTCTTC. It is translated as CASSLRSAGAPYNEQFF. V and J are TRBV5-1 and TRBJ2-1, with 8 bases fitting TRBD2. CDR1 is SGHRS, CDR2 YFSETQ, per germline. This CDR3 is 17 amino acids long. V shed 1 base, J shed 2 bases, and the junction held 8 bases outside the gene matches.

Worth noting for this clone: Other DNA sequences of this sample code for an identical CDR3. The J gene is TRBJ2-3, the V gene TRBV9, with unresolved D. Germline V CDR1 and CDR2: SGDLS, YYNGEE. V dropped 0 bases and J dropped 3 bases, with 8 bases sitting between them. The CDR3 totals 14 residues. Here the CDR3 reads CASSVDGVTDTQYF. The CDR3 nucleotides read TGTGCCAGCAGCGTAGATGGAGTGACAGATACGCAGTATTTT.

The chain is built from TRBV27 and TRBJ1-1; TRBD1 aligns across 7 bases. J lost 0 bases, V lost 5 bases, and 15 bases had no gene match. The CDR3 runs to 18 residues. The germline V gene has CDR1 MNHEY and CDR2 SMNVEV (reference sequence). The CDR3 region is CASSPGTVYVGLNTEAFF. Written as DNA, the CDR3 is TGTGCCAGCAGTCCCGGGACAGTTTACGTCGGCCTGAACACTGAAGCTTTCTTT.

This clone came up once. This chain joins TRBV9 and TRBJ2-1, with 13 bases aligning to TRBD2. The length of the CDR3 is 15 residues. Germline-derived CDR1 and CDR2 are SGDLS and YYNGEE. V shed 3 bases and J 9 bases; nucleotides not matched to a gene: 6. The DNA of the CDR3 is TGTGCCAGCAGCGCCACTAGCGGGAGGGCCCCTGAGCAGTTCTTC. This sequence encodes CASSATSGRAPEQFF.

The V and J genes are TRBV7-9 and TRBJ2-1, with D perhaps TRBD1 (7 bases). CDR3 length: 15 residues. Trimming pared 5 bases from V and 12 bases from J, leaving 23 bases between. Germline values: CDR1 SEHNR, CDR2 FQNEAQ (reference sequence). The CDR3 region is CASSPGGFFTKGQFF. CDR3 nucleotides: TGTGCCAGCAGCCCAGGGGGGTTTTTTACTAAGGGGCAGTTCTTC.

Notes on this clone: The sample contains more than one DNA sequence encoding this CDR3. The chain links TRBV27 to TRBJ2-7; D is undetermined. V lost 0 bases to trimming and J lost 7 bases, with 4 bases between them. The CDR3 consists of 11 residues. Germline assignment: CDR1 MNHEY and CDR2 SMNVEV (reference sequence). The CDR3 loop reads CASSLSGEQYF. The CDR3 bases are TGTGCCAGCAGTTTATCAGGGGAGCAGTACTTC.

The chain is built from TRBV11-2 and TRBJ2-6; 7 bases are shared with TRBD2. V trimming: 0 bases; J trimming: 2 bases; junction bases outside the gene matches: 10. From germline, CDR1 is SGHAT and CDR2 FQNNGV. The CDR3 runs 19 residues. CDR3 coding DNA: TGTGCCAGCAGCTTAGATTCTTTCGGGGAGGGGACTGGGGCCAACGTCCTGACTTTC. This codes for CASSLDSFGEGTGANVLTF.

This clone came up once. The rearrangement uses TRBV4-1 and TRBJ2-3; D gene ambiguous. In germline, CDR1 is MGHRA, CDR2 YSYEKL. V gave up 0 bases and J gave up 4 bases, with 5 bases separating them. This CDR3 has 13 residues. The CDR3 here is CASSQDNSDTQYF. In DNA form, the CDR3 reads TGCGCCAGCAGCCAAGATAACTCAGATACGCAGTATTTT.

The chain recombines TRBV19 with TRBJ1-4; 8 bases fit TRBD1. The CDR3 sequence is 14 residues long. J was trimmed by 10 bases and V by 6 bases; bases with no gene match: 10. Germline V gene lookup returns CDR1 LNHDA and CDR2 SQIVND (reference sequence). CDR3 region: CASSSGRGRLKLFF. CDR3 bases: TGTGCCAGTAGCTCAGGCAGGGGGCGGTTAAAACTGTTTTTT.

The V call is TRBV6-1, the J call TRBJ1-4; D not resolved. Looked up from germline, CDR1 is MNHNS and CDR2 is SASEGT. The V end lost 4 bases, the J end lost 8 bases, and 5 bases lay between the germline ends. CDR3 length: 11 residues. The CDR3 region has the DNA TGTGCCAGCAGTGGGATCGAAAAACTGTTTTTT. Translation gives CASSGIEKLFF.

This sequence joins TRBV27 and TRBJ2-7, with 11 nucleotides matching TRBD2. The junction had 11 bases not matched to a gene; V was cut back by 6 bases and J by 4 bases. The CDR3 sequence is 16 residues long. The germline V gene encodes CDR1 MNHEY and CDR2 SMNVEV (reference sequence). CDR3 nucleotide sequence: TGTGCCAGCAGCAGTGCGACTAGCGGGAACGCTTACGAGCAGTACTTC. As protein: CASSSATSGNAYEQYF.

The V call is TRBV4-1, the J call TRBJ2-7; 10 positions agree with TRBD2. The CDR3 is 14 residues long. J gave up 7 bases and V 0 bases, and 3 bases lay outside the gene matches. CDR1 and CDR2 from the germline V gene are MGHRA and YSYEKL. CDR3: CASSQDPSGREQYF. The DNA of the CDR3 is TGCGCCAGCAGCCAAGATCCTAGCGGGAGAGAGCAGTACTTC.

This chain connects TRBV21-1 to TRBJ2-4; TRBD1, the table's D call, was not compared with the DNA. TRBV21-1 is a documented pseudogene. The CDR3 covers 15 residues. This chain's CDR3 is CASSKVTGNKNIQYF. The CDR3 bases are TGTGCCAGCAGCAAAGTGACAGGGAACAAAAACATTCAGTACTTC.

J is TRBJ2-7 and V is TRBV11-2; 8 bases agree with TRBD2. Germline CDR1 SGHAT, CDR2 FQNNGV. The V and J ends lost 2 bases and 3 bases, in that order; junction bases with no gene match: 3. CDR3 length equals 14 residues. CDR3 nucleotides: TGTGCCAGCAGCTTAAGCGGGAGTAACTACGAGCAGTACTTC. It translates to CASSLSGSNYEQYF. Using reference TRBV11-2 and TRBJ2-7 for the parts outside the CDR3, the full variable domain is EAGVAQSPRYKIIEKRQSVAFWCNPISGHATLYWYQQILGQGPKLLIQFQNNGVVDDSQLPKDRFSAERLKGVDSTLKIQPAKLEDSAVYLCASSLSGSNYEQYFGPGTRLTVT.

The rearrangement joins TRBV28 to TRBJ2-7; TRBD2 agrees at 12 bases. The CDR3 is made up of 14 amino acids. V lost 6 bases, J lost 5 bases, and 5 bases stayed unmatched. The germline V gene has CDR1 MDHEN and CDR2 SYDVKM. The CDR3 coding sequence is TGTGCCAGCAGCCTGACTAGCGGGAGTCACGAGCAGTACTTC. Amino acid sequence: CASSLTSGSHEQYF.

This clone was counted once. The CDR3 DNA reads as TGTGCCAGCAGCGGGGGTGGGTACGAGCAGTACTTC. Translation: CASSGGGYEQYF. The V and J genes are TRBV5-4 and TRBJ2-7, with D tentatively TRBD1 or TRBD2 (5 bases each). There are 12 residues in the CDR3. The germline gives CDR1 SGHNT, CDR2 YYREEE (reference sequence). V lost 4 bases to trimming and J lost 4 bases, with 9 bases between them.